This T cell receptor beta chain was identified in a study of blood T cell repertoires in COVID-19. Overall study: Acute and convalescent COVID-19 specimens originated in the United States, Italy and Spain.

Clones were sequenced by immunoSEQ multiplex PCR, and TCRdb holds only the in-frame ones, with some missing. The table shows almost 500,000 clones, with approximately 91% occurring only once. Germline V lookup: CDR1 MNHEY, CDR2 SVGAGI. V lost 0 bases to trimming and J lost 9 bases, with 12 bases between them. The CDR3 sequence is 14 residues long. The rearrangement joins TRBV6-5 to TRBJ2-1, with D uncertain. Input material: PBMCs or T cells enriched from blood (not recorded which). The TCR originated in a woman aged 55-69 years who had recovered from COVID-19. CDR3 coding DNA: TGTGCCAGCAGTTACTCGCCCGACACGCGTGAGCAGTTCTTC. Encoded protein: CASSYSPDTREQFF.